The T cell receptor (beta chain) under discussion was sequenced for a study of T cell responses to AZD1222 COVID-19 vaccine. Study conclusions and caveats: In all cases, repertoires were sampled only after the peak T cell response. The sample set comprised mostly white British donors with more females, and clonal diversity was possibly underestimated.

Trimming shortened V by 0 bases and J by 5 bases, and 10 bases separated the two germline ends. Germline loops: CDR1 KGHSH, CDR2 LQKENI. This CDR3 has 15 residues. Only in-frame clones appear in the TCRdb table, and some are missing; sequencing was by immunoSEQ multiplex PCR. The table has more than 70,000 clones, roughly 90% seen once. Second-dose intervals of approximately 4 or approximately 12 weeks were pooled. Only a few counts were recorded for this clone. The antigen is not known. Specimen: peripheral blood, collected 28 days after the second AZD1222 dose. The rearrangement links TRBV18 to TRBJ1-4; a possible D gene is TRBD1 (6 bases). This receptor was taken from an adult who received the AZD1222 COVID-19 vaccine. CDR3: CASSPPGGQNEKLFF. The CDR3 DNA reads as TGTGCCAGCTCACCACCGGGGGGGCAAAATGAAAAACTGTTTTTT.